A selection of T cell receptor beta chains follows, all from one sample in a study of T cell responses to AZD1222 COVID-19 vaccine. Clones were read by immunoSEQ multiplex PCR, and TCRdb kept only the in-frame ones, dropping some. The table lists about 200,000 clones, 85% to 90% of them singletons, with approximately 8% in the top ten. The material was peripheral blood, obtained on day 0 of AZD1222 vaccination. All receptors derive from an adult in good health. CDR3s include the opening cysteine and the closing phenylalanine or tryptophan. D genes are given only for firm matches. Size is stated for part of the rows, as once, few or many counts, or as a class when the clone is expanded.

cdr3_aa cdr3_nt v_call d_call clone_size j_call
CASSLGTAASSYEQYF TGCGCCAGCAGCTTGGGGACAGCAGCCTCCTCCTACGAGCAGTACTTC TRBV5-1 NA NA TRBJ2-7
CASSLSSRVANEQFF TGTGCCAGCAGTTTATCGAGTCGGGTAGCCAATGAGCAGTTCTTC TRBV27 NA NA TRBJ2-1
CASSVRGYGYTF TGTGCCAGTAGTGTCCGGGGCTATGGCTACACCTTC TRBV19 NA NA TRBJ1-2
CASSVGLGTDTQYF TGTGCCAGCAGCGTTGGGTTAGGCACAGATACGCAGTATTTT TRBV9 NA NA TRBJ2-3
CASSLGLAGAGDWGSFEQYF TGTGCCAGCAGTTTGGGACTAGCGGGGGCCGGGGACTGGGGTAGCTTCGAGCAGTACTTC TRBV27 TRBD2 NA TRBJ2-7
CAITRDKNTGELFF TGTGCCATCACCCGGGACAAGAACACCGGGGAGCTGTTTTTT TRBV10-3 NA NA TRBJ2-2
CASSRTGGAGTEAFF TGTGCCAGCTCGCGGACAGGGGGCGCTGGCACTGAAGCTTTCTTT TRBV7-2 TRBD1 NA TRBJ1-1
CASMPQGGYSPLHF TGTGCCAGCATGCCCCAGGGGGGGTATTCACCCCTCCACTTT TRBV28 TRBD1 NA TRBJ1-6
CSASGPGQLNQPQHF TGCAGTGCTAGTGGCCCGGGACAGCTAAATCAGCCCCAGCATTTT TRBV20-1 TRBD1 once TRBJ1-5
CASGLVVVF TGTGCCAGCGGCCTGGTGGTGGTCTTT TRBV28 NA NA TRBJ1-1
CASSSGQELFGGSSPLHF TGTGCCAGCAGCTCGGGACAGGAGCTTTTCGGCGGTAGTTCACCCCTCCACTTT TRBV28 TRBD1 NA TRBJ1-6
CATSRDAGTGPTF TGTGCCACCAGCAGGGACGCCGGGACAGGCCCTACCTTC TRBV15 TRBD1 NA TRBJ2-4
CASSAGLAQQETQYF TGTGCCAGCAGCGCGGGACTAGCGCAACAAGAGACCCAGTACTTC TRBV9 TRBD2 NA TRBJ2-5
CASGIVANEKLFF TGTGCCAGCGGGATAGTGGCTAATGAAAAACTGTTTTTT TRBV4-2 NA NA TRBJ1-4
CASSYIQDDGYTF TGTGCCAGCAGTTACATACAGGATGACGGCTACACCTTC TRBV6-2/TRBV6-3 NA NA TRBJ1-2
CASSNTRDRVVGYTF TGTGCCAGTAGCAACACCCGGGACAGGGTAGTTGGCTACACCTTC TRBV19 TRBD1 few TRBJ1-2
CASSFSGDEQYF TGTGCCAGCAGCTTCTCCGGGGACGAGCAGTACTTC TRBV5-8 NA NA TRBJ2-7
CASRRTYTSTDTQYF TGTGCCAGCAGACGAACCTACACTAGCACAGATACGCAGTATTTT TRBV11-2 NA once TRBJ2-3
CASSTKTGGTSGAGEQYF TGCGCCAGCAGTACGAAGACAGGCGGGACTAGCGGGGCTGGTGAGCAGTACTTC TRBV5-1 TRBD2 NA TRBJ2-7
CASSGATSTDTQYF TGTGCCAGCAGCGGGGCTACTAGCACAGATACGCAGTATTTT TRBV9 NA few TRBJ2-3
CASGKTDYNEQFF TGTGCCAGCGGGAAGACGGACTACAATGAGCAGTTCTTC TRBV6-4 NA once TRBJ2-1
CASSLEARKTQYF TGTGCCAGCAGCTTGGAGGCTCGGAAGACCCAGTACTTC TRBV7-6 NA NA TRBJ2-5
CASSPGTPGGSNQPQHF TGTGCCAGCTCACCCGGGACTCCCGGCGGGAGCAATCAGCCCCAGCATTTT TRBV18 NA NA TRBJ1-5
CASSPLGVSPLHF TGTGCCAGCAGTCCACTGGGAGTTTCACCCCTCCACTTT TRBV27 NA once TRBJ1-6
CASSPVGTVGTGELFF TGTGCCAGCAGCCCGGTGGGGACAGTCGGAACCGGGGAGCTGTTTTTT TRBV7-6 TRBD1 NA TRBJ2-2
CASVTGVQPQHF TGTGCCAGCGTAACAGGGGTCCAGCCCCAGCATTTT TRBV21-1 NA NA TRBJ1-5
CASSPTNTEAFF TGCGCCAGCAGTCCAACGAACACTGAAGCTTTCTTT TRBV10-2 NA NA TRBJ1-1
CATSRDGLDGDEQFF TGTGCCACCAGCAGAGATGGACTGGATGGCGATGAGCAGTTCTTC TRBV15 NA NA TRBJ2-1
CAWSDSGSLQETQYF TGTGCCTGGAGTGATTCAGGGAGCCTCCAAGAGACCCAGTACTTC TRBV30 NA NA TRBJ2-5
CASSQDWTSLYEQYF TGTGCCAGCAGCCAAGACTGGACTAGCTTGTACGAGCAGTACTTC TRBV4-2 TRBD2 NA TRBJ2-7
CASSTGINEKLFF TGTGCCAGTAGTACTGGGATCAATGAAAAACTGTTTTTT TRBV19 NA NA TRBJ1-4
CASSLEYSRDTQYF TGTGCCAGCAGCTTAGAGTACAGCCGAGATACGCAGTATTTT TRBV7-8 NA NA TRBJ2-3
CASSLGQPGTEAFF TGCGCCAGCAGCTTGGGACAGCCAGGGACTGAAGCTTTCTTT TRBV5-1 NA once TRBJ1-1
CASSGTSGGAMNTGELFF TGCGCCAGCAGTGGGACTAGCGGGGGCGCAATGAACACCGGGGAGCTGTTTTTT TRBV10-2 TRBD2 NA TRBJ2-2
CASSASGTGGYEQYF TGTGCCAGCAGCGCCTCCGGGACAGGGGGCTACGAGCAGTACTTC TRBV14 TRBD1 NA TRBJ2-7
CASTAGNRLEQYF TGTGCCAGCACAGCGGGAAATAGGCTCGAGCAGTACTTC TRBV5-4 TRBD2 NA TRBJ2-7
CASGLLYQGGARNTEAFF TGTGCTAGTGGTTTGCTCTACCAAGGGGGCGCACGTAACACTGAAGCTTTCTTT TRBV12-5 TRBD1 NA TRBJ1-1
CASSLAGGLNTEAFF TGTGCCAGCAGCTTGGCAGGGGGCTTGAACACTGAAGCTTTCTTT TRBV5-4 TRBD1 NA TRBJ1-1
CASSFLAGGLAGELFF TGTGCCAGCAGTTTCCTAGCGGGGGGGCTGGCCGGGGAGCTGTTTTTT TRBV27 TRBD2 NA TRBJ2-2
CASSLTGGGGDEQFF TGTGCCAGCAGCTTGACGGGGGGCGGTGGTGATGAGCAGTTCTTC TRBV5-6 NA once TRBJ2-1
CASSWGTPSYEQYF TGTGCCAGCTCTTGGGGAACCCCCTCCTACGAGCAGTACTTC TRBV6-5 NA NA TRBJ2-7
CATSPGGARETQYF TGTGCCACCAGCCCGGGGGGGGCCCGGGAGACCCAGTACTTC TRBV15 TRBD2 NA TRBJ2-5
CAWSVSPPDTQYF TGTGCCTGGAGTGTAAGCCCCCCGGATACGCAGTATTTT TRBV30 NA NA TRBJ2-3
CASSKREPGNTIYF TGTGCCAGTAGTAAAAGGGAACCTGGAAACACCATATATTTT TRBV19 NA NA TRBJ1-3
CASSSGDRRLYGYTF TGTGCCAGTAGTAGCGGCGACAGGAGACTATATGGCTACACCTTC TRBV19 NA NA TRBJ1-2
CASSLNTRGRGGELFF TGTGCCAGCAGCTTGAATACGAGGGGGCGGGGCGGGGAGCTGTTTTTT TRBV11-3 NA NA TRBJ2-2
CASSRGGGHMNTEAFF TGTGCCAGCAGCCGAGGTGGGGGGCACATGAACACTGAAGCTTTCTTT TRBV11-2 NA NA TRBJ1-1
CAISRGTGGSTGELFF TGTGCCATCAGTCGGGGGACAGGGGGGAGTACCGGGGAGCTGTTTTTT TRBV10-3 TRBD1 NA TRBJ2-2
CASSMSWGANSPLHF TGTGCCAGTAGTATGAGCTGGGGGGCTAATTCACCCCTCCACTTT TRBV19 NA NA TRBJ1-6
CAISETGGTDTQYF TGTGCCATCAGTGAGACAGGGGGCACAGATACGCAGTATTTT TRBV10-3 TRBD1 NA TRBJ2-3
CASSLTGLAGNEQYF TGTGCCAGCAGCCTAACGGGACTAGCGGGGAACGAGCAGTACTTC TRBV7-2 TRBD2 NA TRBJ2-7
CASSHRGANRYEQYF TGTGCCAGCAGCCATCGCGGAGCCAATCGCTACGAGCAGTACTTC TRBV28 NA few TRBJ2-7
CASSLWGQSNLNTEAFF TGTGCCAGCAGCTTATGGGGACAGTCGAACCTGAACACTGAAGCTTTCTTT TRBV11-2 TRBD1 NA TRBJ1-1
CASSLVRAGSSNQPQHF TGTGCCAGCAGCTTGGTTCGGGCAGGTAGCAGCAATCAGCCCCAGCATTTT TRBV5-4 NA NA TRBJ1-5
CASSSTGVGANVLTF TGTGCCAGTAGCTCGACAGGGGTTGGGGCCAACGTCCTGACTTTC TRBV19 TRBD1 NA TRBJ2-6
CASRRDRSTEQYF TGTGCCAGCAGACGGGACAGGTCGACCGAGCAGTACTTC TRBV6-5 TRBD1 NA TRBJ2-7
CAIRGQALETQYF TGTGCCATCAGGGGACAGGCCCTCGAGACCCAGTACTTC TRBV10-3 TRBD1 NA TRBJ2-5
CASSDLANTGELFF TGTGCCAGCAGTGATTTGGCGAACACCGGGGAGCTGTTTTTT TRBV25-1 NA NA TRBJ2-2
CASSHRKQTNTEAFF TGCGCCAGCAGCCATAGAAAACAGACGAACACTGAAGCTTTCTTT TRBV4-1 NA NA TRBJ1-1
CASSFWSDSGNTIYF TGTGCCAGCAGCTTCTGGTCAGACTCTGGAAACACCATATATTTT TRBV5-5 NA NA TRBJ1-3